Each of the 26 T cell receptor beta chains below was sequenced from the same sample in a study of identical twins. TCRdb redid the calling of the 5' RACE reads with MiXCR, one entry per CDR3 protein. This sample has around 530,000 distinct CDR3 sequences, with around 15% found just once. The data also belong to a second study, concerning yellow fever vaccine responses in identical twins.

The source material was CD4+ T cells sorted from blood. The receptors shown here come from a young woman in good health.

This clonotype came up a few times. The rearrangement links TRBV5-4 to TRBJ2-1, with D possibly matching TRBD1 (6 bases). The V and J ends lost 4 bases and 6 bases respectively, with 17 bases between them. CDR1 SGHNT and CDR2 YYREEE come from the germline V gene (reference sequence). The CDR3 spans 15 residues. CDR3 region: CASSGGRGKVNEQFF. The CDR3 nucleotides read TGTGCCAGCAGCGGGGGCAGGGGAAAGGTCAATGAGCAGTTCTTC.

A few counts support this clonotype. The chain has TRBV12-3 or TRBV12-4 and TRBJ1-3, with 11 nucleotides matching TRBD1. The junction had 11 bases not matched to a gene; V was cut back by 6 bases and J by 4 bases. The CDR3 length is 17 residues. The CDR3 DNA reads as TGTGCCAGCAGGCCCGGGACAGGGGGGCGATCGGGAAACACCATATATTTT. Protein sequence: CASRPGTGGRSGNTIYF.

This clonotype was picked up a small number of times. The V and J genes are TRBV7-9 and TRBJ2-7; D is uncertain. This CDR3 has 14 residues. Germline V gene lookup returns CDR1 SEHNR and CDR2 FQNEAQ (reference sequence). V was cut by 6 bases and J by 0 bases, with 12 bases left in between. CDR3: CASSLTDPSYEQYV. CDR3 nucleotides: TGTGCCAGCAGTTTAACAGACCCCTCCTACGAGCAGTACGTC.

In this sample, this clonotype turned up many times. The rearrangement joins TRBV7-9 to TRBJ2-2; D unclear. Germline V gene data show CDR1 as SEHNR and CDR2 as FQNEAQ (reference sequence). Trimming took 5 bases from V and 13 from J, leaving 20 bases between them. The CDR3 is made up of 14 amino acids. CDR3 sequence reads: CASSHPSAPAGLFF. CDR3 in DNA: TGTGCCAGCAGCCACCCCTCAGCCCCAGCAGGGCTGTTTTTT.

This clonotype was detected once. CDR3 loop: CAIRGTSGGAYNEQFF. CDR3 DNA sequence: TGTGCCATCCGCGGGACTAGCGGAGGGGCGTACAATGAGCAGTTCTTC. The genes are TRBV10-3 and TRBJ2-1; 11 positions agree with TRBD2. The CDR3 sequence is 16 residues long. Germline V lookup: CDR1 ENHRY, CDR2 SYGVKD. J lost 4 bases, V lost 8 bases, and 10 bases had no gene match.

The chain couples TRBV5-1 to TRBJ1-6; TRBD1 agrees at 7 bases. This CDR3 has 15 residues. Trimming removed 4 bases from V and 5 bases from J; junction bases left unmatched: 6. From germline, CDR1 is SGHRS and CDR2 YFSETQ. CDR3 amino acids: CASSIADRDNSPLHF. The DNA for the CDR3 is TGCGCCAGCAGCATAGCCGACAGGGATAATTCACCCCTCCACTTT.

The chain has TRBV27 and TRBJ2-7; TRBD2 matches at 13 bases. Per germline, CDR1 MNHEY and CDR2 SMNVEV (reference sequence). This CDR3 comprises 16 residues. V shed 6 bases and J 6 bases; nucleotides not matched to a gene: 11. CDR3 DNA: TGTGCCAGCAGACTTTCCGGGACTAGCGGGACTCCCGAGCAGTACTTC. This encodes CASRLSGTSGTPEQYF.

This clonotype was detected a few times. The chain uses TRBV3-1 and TRBJ2-3, with unresolved D. The CDR3 is 15 residues long. V was pared by 1 base and J by 3 bases, with 11 bases between. Germline loops: CDR1 LGHDT, CDR2 YNNKEL (reference sequence). This CDR3 reads CASSQGSSGTDTQYF. In nucleotides, the CDR3 is TGTGCCAGCAGCCAAGGAAGTAGTGGGACAGATACGCAGTATTTT.

There are a few counts of this clonotype. J is TRBJ2-1 and V is TRBV2; either TRBD1 or TRBD2 may fit D (5 bases each). Germline CDR1 and CDR2: SNHLY and FYNNEI. CDR3 length: 17 residues. Trimming removed 5 bases at V and 4 bases at J, with 21 bases between. Written as DNA, the CDR3 is TGTGCCAGCAGTATTAACTCGGGGACCCCCGAATACAATGAGCAGTTCTTC. Encoded protein: CASSINSGTPEYNEQFF. Full variable domain (remainder filled in from reference TRBV2 and TRBJ2-1): EPEVTQTPSHQVTQMGQEVILRCVPISNHLYFYWYRQILGQKVEFLVSFYNNEISEKSEIFDDQFSVERPDGSNFTLKIRSTKLEDSAMYFCASSINSGTPEYNEQFFGPGTRLTVL.

The chain carries TRBV5-1 and TRBJ2-1; D possibly corresponds to TRBD2 (6 bases). The CDR3 extends over 14 amino acids. Germline CDR1 reads SGHRS; CDR2 reads YFSETQ. The ends were cut back, 0 bases at V and 5 bases at J, with 9 bases in the middle. In DNA, the CDR3 is TGCGCCAGCAGCTTGGGACTAGTAGACAATGAGCAGTTCTTC. Protein product: CASSLGLVDNEQFF.

This clonotype has a handful of counts. V usage is TRBV5-1 and J usage is TRBJ2-1, with 7 bases matching TRBD1. In germline, CDR1 is SGHRS, CDR2 YFSETQ. The CDR3 extends over 16 amino acids. Germline trimming cut 4 bases from V and 3 bases from J; bases unmatched to any gene: 10. The DNA for the CDR3 is TGCGCCAGCAGCACGAGGGGGCTAAGCGGCTACAATGAGCAGTTCTTC. It codes for CASSTRGLSGYNEQFF.

The sample holds many counts of this clonotype. V gene TRBV7-2 combines with J gene TRBJ1-1; weak D call: TRBD1 (6 bases). CDR1 is SGHTA and CDR2 is FQGNSA in the germline V gene. There are 15 residues in the CDR3. V dropped 1 base and J dropped 0 bases, with 9 bases sitting between them. The CDR3 sequence is CASSLGGPMNTEAFF. The DNA for the CDR3 is TGTGCCAGCAGCTTAGGGGGGCCAATGAACACTGAAGCTTTCTTT. The variable domain in full, completed from reference TRBV7-2 and TRBJ1-1, reads GAGVSQSPSNKVTEKGKDVELRCDPISGHTALYWYRQSLGQGLEFLIYFQGNSAPDKSGLPSDRFSAERTGGSVSTLTIQRTQQEDSAVYLCASSLGGPMNTEAFFGQGTRLTVV.

The chain links TRBV20-1 to TRBJ2-1; 8 bases match TRBD2. The trim removed 5 bases at V and 7 bases at J, leaving 10 bases unmatched. Germline CDR1 DFQATT, CDR2 SNEGSKA (reference sequence). This CDR3 is 14 amino acids long. The CDR3 region is CSASGTRGGNEQFF. The CDR3 bases are TGCAGTGCTTCCGGGACTAGAGGAGGGAATGAGCAGTTCTTC.

Points on this clonotype: A much larger clone differs by one base, so this may be a read error. The chain uses TRBV12-3 or TRBV12-4 and TRBJ2-2, with D tentatively TRBD2 (6 bases). Trimming took 8 bases from V and 0 from J, leaving 7 bases between them. The CDR3 is 13 residues long. CDR3 in DNA: TGTGCCAGCGCGGGGACGAACACCGGGGAGCTGTTTTTT. It codes for CASAGTNTGELFF.

The V and J genes are TRBV28 and TRBJ2-7; 9 bases are shared with TRBD2. This CDR3 has 13 amino acids. V trimming: 6 bases; J trimming: 2 bases; junction bases outside the gene matches: 2. Germline CDR1 reads MDHEN; CDR2 reads SYDVKM. The CDR3 coding sequence is TGTGCCAGCAGCGGCGGGAGGGCCTACGAGCAGTACTTC. It codes for CASSGGRAYEQYF.

This chain links TRBV12-3 or TRBV12-4 with TRBJ2-6; no clear D gene. V was cut by 5 bases and J by 2 bases, with 10 bases left in between. The CDR3 contains 15 residues. The CDR3: CASSKIGTGANVLTF. As DNA, the CDR3 is TGTGCCAGCAGTAAGATAGGTACTGGGGCCAACGTCCTGACTTTC.

J is TRBJ2-3 and V is TRBV2; weak D call: TRBD2 (6 bases). The CDR3 is made up of 16 amino acids. The V end lost 1 base, the J end lost 2 bases, and 13 bases lay between the germline ends. Germline V gene lookup returns CDR1 SNHLY and CDR2 FYNNEI. The CDR3, as DNA: TGTGCCAGCAGTGAAGGGGTAGCGGACCTCACAGATACGCAGTATTTT. Translation: CASSEGVADLTDTQYF. The entire variable domain, with the rest obtained from reference TRBV2 and TRBJ2-3, is as follows: EPEVTQTPSHQVTQMGQEVILRCVPISNHLYFYWYRQILGQKVEFLVSFYNNEISEKSEIFDDQFSVERPDGSNFTLKIRSTKLEDSAMYFCASSEGVADLTDTQYFGPGTRLTVL.

This clonotype has only a few counts. J is TRBJ2-4 and V is TRBV25-1; 7 positions agree with TRBD1. Unmatched junction bases numbered 17, after V lost 3 bases and J lost 9 bases. The CDR3 totals 17 residues. Germline values: CDR1 MGHDK, CDR2 SYGVNS. CDR3 DNA: TGTGCCAGCAGTGAGCCCGGGACAGCCGGCGGATTCGGCATTCAGTACTTC. This encodes CASSEPGTAGGFGIQYF.

The rearrangement uses TRBV6-1 and TRBJ2-7; 8 bases agree with TRBD1. The CDR3 length is 15 residues. The ends lost 6 bases at V and 0 bases at J; junction bases unmatched: 7. From germline, CDR1 is MNHNS and CDR2 SASEGT. This CDR3 is CASRPTGGSSYEQYV. CDR3 nucleotide sequence: TGTGCCAGCAGGCCCACAGGGGGAAGCTCCTACGAGCAGTACGTC.

The gene calls are TRBV5-1 and TRBJ2-4; D unclear. The ends were cut back, 0 bases at V and 8 bases at J, with 12 bases in the middle. Germline loops: CDR1 SGHRS, CDR2 YFSETQ. The CDR3 consists of 14 residues. In DNA, the CDR3 is TGCGCCAGCAGCTTGGGGGAAAGGGTTGACATTCAGTACTTC. Translation: CASSLGERVDIQYF.

CDR3 DNA: TGTGCCAGCAGCTTGGGGGGGCCTTCAAATGAGTTCTTC. It is translated as CASSLGGPSNEFF. The gene calls are TRBV5-6 and TRBJ2-1; perhaps TRBD1 as D (6 bases). Germline V gene data show CDR1 as SGHDT and CDR2 as YYEEEE. This CDR3 is built from 13 residues. Deletions cut 0 bases from V and 14 bases from J, with 15 bases between.

This clonotype appeared a few times. The CDR3, as DNA: TGTGCCAGCCACAGGGGGGGGAGCTCCTACAATGAGCAGTTCTTC. As protein: CASHRGGSSYNEQFF. The V gene is TRBV7-2, the J gene TRBJ2-1; tentatively, D is TRBD1 (8 bases). The CDR3 spans 15 residues. The germline gives CDR1 SGHTA, CDR2 FQGNSA. V was pared by 8 bases and J by 0 bases, with 14 bases between.

The chain has TRBV6-5 and TRBJ2-1; 9 bases map to TRBD2. Per germline, CDR1 MNHEY and CDR2 SVGAGI. Trimming at V came to 1 base and at J to 4 bases, leaving 5 bases not matched to a gene. This CDR3 is built from 16 residues. In DNA form, the CDR3 reads TGTGCCAGCAGTTACTTCGCTAGCGGGGTATACAATGAGCAGTTCTTC. This gives the protein CASSYFASGVYNEQFF.

The chain links TRBV2 to TRBJ2-1; TRBD2 aligns across 7 bases. Losses at the gene ends were 4 bases for V and 8 bases for J; bases not matched to a gene: 5. Germline V CDR1 and CDR2: SNHLY, FYNNEI. The CDR3 is 13 residues long. CDR3 in DNA: TGTGCCAGCAGTGCAAGACTAGCCCATGAGCAGTTCTTC. Translating it yields CASSARLAHEQFF.

This clonotype has just a few counts. This chain links TRBV7-2 with TRBJ2-1; 10 bases map to TRBD2. The germline V gene has CDR1 SGHTA and CDR2 FQGNSA. With 5 bases clipped from V and 3 bases from J, the junction kept 10 bases outside the gene matches. The CDR3 totals 17 residues. The CDR3 spells CASSPREREGYYNEQFF. In DNA form, the CDR3 reads TGTGCCAGCAGCCCCCGGGAGCGGGAGGGTTACTACAATGAGCAGTTCTTC. The full variable domain, rest sourced from reference TRBV7-2 and TRBJ2-1, is GAGVSQSPSNKVTEKGKDVELRCDPISGHTALYWYRQSLGQGLEFLIYFQGNSAPDKSGLPSDRFSAERTGGSVSTLTIQRTQQEDSAVYLCASSPREREGYYNEQFFGPGTRLTVL.

In nucleotides, the CDR3 is TGTGCCAGCAGTTTAGACCGGTGGACGCAGTATTTT. This translates into CASSLDRWTQYF. The chain joins TRBV12-3 or TRBV12-4 to TRBJ2-3; D is undetermined. Trimming pared 1 base from V and 9 bases from J, leaving 8 bases between. The CDR3 length is 12 residues.